This TCR beta chain was observed in a study of blood T cell repertoires in COVID-19. Study overall: The United States, Italy and Spain provided the acute and convalescent COVID-19 samples. PBMCs, B-cell-depleted T cells, or T cells provided the cDNA or gDNA that made up the material.

Clones were sequenced by immunoSEQ multiplex PCR, and TCRdb holds only the in-frame ones, with some missing. The sample includes around 130,000 clones, approximately 84% of them seen just once. CDR3 length: 18 amino acids. Germline assignment: CDR1 ENHRY and CDR2 SYGVKD. Trimming shortened V by 4 bases and J by 6 bases, and 26 bases separated the two germline ends. This receptor was obtained from a woman at least 80 years old with acute or convalescent COVID-19. V gene TRBV10-3 combines with J gene TRBJ2-3; maybe TRBD2 (7 bases). Sequences were obtained from peripheral blood. The DNA for the CDR3 is TGTGCCATCAGTGGCTCTCGTTGGAGGGGGGGGGCTAAGGATACGCAGTATTTT. Translation: CAISGSRWRGGAKDTQYF.